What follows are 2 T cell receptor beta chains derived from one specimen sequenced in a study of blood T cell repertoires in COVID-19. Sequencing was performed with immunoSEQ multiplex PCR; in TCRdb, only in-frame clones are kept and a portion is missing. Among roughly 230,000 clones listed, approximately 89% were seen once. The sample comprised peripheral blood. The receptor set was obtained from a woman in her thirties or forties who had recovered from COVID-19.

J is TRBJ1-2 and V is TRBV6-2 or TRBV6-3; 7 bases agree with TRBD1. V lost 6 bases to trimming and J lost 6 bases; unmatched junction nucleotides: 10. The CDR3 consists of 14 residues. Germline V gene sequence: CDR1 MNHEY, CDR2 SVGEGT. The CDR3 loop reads CASSPTDRGHGYTF. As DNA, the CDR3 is TGTGCCAGCAGCCCCACGGATAGGGGGCATGGCTACACCTTC.

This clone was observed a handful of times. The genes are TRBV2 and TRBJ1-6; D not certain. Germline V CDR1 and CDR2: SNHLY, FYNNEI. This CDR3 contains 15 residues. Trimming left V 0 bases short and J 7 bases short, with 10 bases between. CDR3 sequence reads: CASSEARQQNSPLHF. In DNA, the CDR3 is TGTGCCAGCAGTGAAGCGAGGCAGCAGAATTCACCCCTCCACTTT.